The T cell receptor (beta chain) described here comes from a study of beta chain features in type 1 diabetes. Study-level findings and limits: The study notes PCR might favor shorter templates equally in patients and controls. At VDJ recombination sites, type 1 diabetes patients had fewer insertions and more deleted nucleotides. There was a moderate but significant shortening of TCRB CDR3s in all four CD4+ subsets of Type 1 diabetes patients.

Germline values: CDR1 MNHEY, CDR2 SVGAGI. The CDR3 spans 15 residues. Trimming stripped 6 bases from V and 0 bases from J, with 14 bases between. Notes on this clone: As yet, its antigen is unknown.

The whole isolated RNA underwent reverse transcription, so sequencing captured expressed TCRB transcripts. TCRdb keeps only in-frame clones here, not all; method: immunoSEQ multiplex PCR. The sample has 640,000 or so clones; around 15% are singletons. The chain links TRBV6-5 to TRBJ1-1; D is perhaps TRBD1 (6 bases). Material for sequencing was naive CD4+ T cells from blood. The TCR was taken from a young man with type 1 diabetes. The CDR3 bases are TGTGCCAGCAGCCCTGGGACAAATATGAACACTGAAGCTTTCTTT. It is translated as CASSPGTNMNTEAFF.